This is a list of T cell receptor beta chains from one sample in a study of cytotoxic CD8 clonotypes in ibrutinib-treated CLL. Clones were sequenced by immunoSEQ multiplex PCR, and TCRdb holds only the in-frame ones, with some missing. The sample has about 160,000 clones, about four fifths seen once. Material: PBMCs, obtained after 24 months of ibrutinib treatment. These receptors all come from a human donor with chronic lymphocytic leukemia. The CDR3 runs from the conserved cysteine through the conserved F or W. The D gene is left open where the match is weak. Rows may omit the clone size; those that give it use once, few, many or a size class.

>once|TRBD1|TRBJ1-6|TRBV18
TGTGCCACCAGAGTAGGGACAGGGAAGAATTCACCCCTCCACTTT
CATRVGTGKNSPLHF
>-|-|TRBJ1-3|TRBV18
TGTGCCAGCTCACCAGCGGTCTCTGGAAACACCATATATTTT
CASSPAVSGNTIYF
>-|TRBD2|TRBJ2-3|TRBV28
TGTGCCAGCAGTTTATCCTGGGCTAGCGGGAGGGCCCGGCAGTATTTT
CASSLSWASGRARQYF
>-|-|TRBJ2-7|TRBV6-5
TGTGCCAGCAGTTCATTCGGACTATCCTACGAGCAGTACTTC
CASSSFGLSYEQYF
>-|TRBD1|TRBJ1-1|TRBV11-1
TGTGCCAGCAGAGCAAGACAGGGAAAGACTGAAGCTTTCTTT
CASRARQGKTEAFF
>-|TRBD2|TRBJ2-3|TRBV10-3
TGTGCCATCAGTTCTAAAGCGGGGCTCAGCACAGATACGCAGTATTTT
CAISSKAGLSTDTQYF
>-|-|TRBJ1-5|TRBV7-8
TGTGCCAGCAGCCCACTCCTGGTTAGCAATCAGCCCCAGCATTTT
CASSPLLVSNQPQHF
>-|-|TRBJ1-2|TRBV9
TGTGCCAGCAGCGTACAGGGTAACTATGGCTACACCTTC
CASSVQGNYGYTF
>-|-|TRBJ2-3|TRBV27
TGTGCCAGCAGACGGGCTAGCACAGATACGCAGTATTTT
CASRRASTDTQYF
>-|-|TRBJ1-2|TRBV11-2
TGTGCCAGCAGAGCGACGGGCCGAAAGAACTATGGCTACACCTTC
CASRATGRKNYGYTF
>-|TRBD2|TRBJ2-1|TRBV7-6
TGTGCCAGCAGCTTAGCGATTTCGGGGGGGGTAAATGAGCAGTTCTTC
CASSLAISGGVNEQFF
>-|-|TRBJ1-1|TRBV18
TGTGCCAGCTCAGGGATTGCAGGGGCAGTCACTGAAGCTTTCTTT
CASSGIAGAVTEAFF
>once|TRBD1|TRBJ1-2|TRBV5-5
TGTGCCAGCAGCTTCCAGACAGGGGCTAACTATGGCTACACCTTC
CASSFQTGANYGYTF
>-|-|TRBJ2-1|TRBV28
TGTGCCAGCAGTTTGTACAATGAGCAGTTCTTC
CASSLYNEQFF
>-|TRBD2|TRBJ2-1|TRBV7-3
TGTGCCAGCAGCTTTAGTACGGGACTAGCAGAAGAGCAGTTCTTC
CASSFSTGLAEEQFF
>-|-|TRBJ2-7|TRBV28
TGTGCCAGCAGTAAAGGGCGGTCCCACGAGCAGTACTTC
CASSKGRSHEQYF
>-|-|TRBJ1-5|TRBV28
TGTGCCAGCATCATAGGTACGGTCGATAGCAATCAGCCCCAGCATTTT
CASIIGTVDSNQPQHF
>-|-|TRBJ1-4|TRBV12-5
TGTGCTAGTGGTTTGTCCCAATCGGGGTTTGAAAAACTGTTTTTT
CASGLSQSGFEKLFF
>-|-|TRBJ2-1|TRBV4-2
TGTGCCAGCAGCCAATCTTATGGGAGGAACGACAATGAGCAGTTCTTC
CASSQSYGRNDNEQFF
>-|-|TRBJ1-4|TRBV6-5
TGTGCCAGCAGATATCCCGGGACTGAAAAACTGTTTTTT
CASRYPGTEKLFF
>-|-|TRBJ1-2|TRBV28
TGTGCCAGCAGTTTATTGGGGGTTCGTGGCTACACCTTC
CASSLLGVRGYTF
>-|TRBD1|TRBJ2-7|TRBV6-5
TGTGCCGTCGGACAGGGATCCTACGAGCAGTACTTC
CAVGQGSYEQYF
>-|-|TRBJ1-5|TRBV5-4
TGTGCCAGCAGCTTCGGACAGAGCAATCAGCCCCAGCATTTT
CASSFGQSNQPQHF